This T cell receptor beta chain is drawn from a study of regulatory T cells in long-lasting Graves disease. The time point here: newly diagnosed GD, antithyroid drugs for less than 3 months. PBMC RNA was the source of the TCR library. This CDR3 region has 16 residues. Germline trimming cut 5 bases from V and 1 base from J; bases unmatched to any gene: 7. Germline assignment: CDR1 PRHDT and CDR2 FYEKMQ (reference sequence). Investigators prepared the TCR beta libraries by applying iRepertoire HTBI primers and Arm-PCR of CDR3 regions. TCRdb called the multiplex PCR reads again in MiXCR, with one record for every CDR3 protein. The data show hundreds of thousands of distinct CDR3 sequences, 15% to 20% seen once. This sample was shared with a second study, whose subject was T cells in Graves' hyperthyroidism and ophthalmopathy. From that study: HTBI primers were the set used in a first-round RT-PCR of the TCR CDR3.

The starting material was peripheral blood mononuclear cells (PBMCs), obtained at new diagnosis, from a patient treated with antithyroid drugs. The TCR was taken from a man younger than 35 with Graves disease. The chain uses TRBV13 and TRBJ2-7; 11 nucleotides align to TRBD2. The CDR3 protein is CASSAKGLAESYEQYF. The CDR3 DNA reads as TGTGCCAGCAGCGCCAAGGGACTAGCGGAGTCCTACGAGCAGTACTTC. Full variable domain (missing parts from reference TRBV13 and TRBJ2-7): AAGVIQSPRHLIKEKRETATLKCYPIPRHDTVYWYQQGPGQDPQFLISFYEKMQSDKGSIPDRFSAQQFSDYHSELNMSSLELGDSALYFCASSAKGLAESYEQYFGPGTRLTVT.